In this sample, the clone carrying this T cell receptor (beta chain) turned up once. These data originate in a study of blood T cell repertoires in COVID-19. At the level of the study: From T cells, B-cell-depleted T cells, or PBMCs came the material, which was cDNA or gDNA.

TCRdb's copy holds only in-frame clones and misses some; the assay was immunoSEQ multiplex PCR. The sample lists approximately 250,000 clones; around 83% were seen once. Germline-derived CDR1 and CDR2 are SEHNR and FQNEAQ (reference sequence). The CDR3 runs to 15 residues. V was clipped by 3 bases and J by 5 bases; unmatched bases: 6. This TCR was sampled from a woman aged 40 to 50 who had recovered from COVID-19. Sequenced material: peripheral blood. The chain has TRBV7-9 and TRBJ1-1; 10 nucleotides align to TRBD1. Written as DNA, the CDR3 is TGTGCCAGCAGCTTCTGGGACAGGGGTAAAACTGAAGCTTTCTTT. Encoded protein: CASSFWDRGKTEAFF.